This entry features one T cell receptor (beta chain) sequence. Its antigen is undetermined. The table came from immunoSEQ multiplex PCR; TCRdb's copy has only in-frame clones and leaves some out. The sample has roughly 70,000 clones, around four fifths seen once. This sample was included in a study of vaccination effects on CD4 cells after COVID-19. In the ViraFEST assay, antigen-specific CD4+ clonotypes were identified by expansion after peptide-pool stimulation. Researchers isolated CD4+ T cells once approximately 10 days of culture had elapsed. Of the BNT162b2 and mRNA-1273 vaccines, participants received two doses of one or the other. Nobody among the vaccine recipients had prior SARS-CoV-2 infection (nucleocapsid antibodies were negative). PBMC cultures contained about 1.9 million cells per well, approximately 11 IU/ml IL-2 and about 9.7 ug/ml peptides. The material was CD4+ T cells from PBMCs cultured with HCoV-OC43 spike peptides, obtained after COVID-19 vaccination. Subset described: HCoV-OC43 spike overlapping peptide pool stimulation. The sequence was obtained from a human donor who received a COVID-19 vaccine.

The CDR3 nucleotides read TGTGCCAGCAGGGAGGGGGCAAGATCACCCCTCCACTTT. The encoded protein is CASREGARSPLHF. This chain joins TRBV2 and TRBJ1-6; 7 bases map to TRBD1. The length of the CDR3 is 13 residues. Germline V gene data show CDR1 as SNHLY and CDR2 as FYNNEI. V trimming: 6 bases; J trimming: 10 bases; junction bases outside the gene matches: 6.